The clone carrying this T cell receptor (beta chain) was seen only a few times. The source of the sample is a study of T-cell reconstitution after alpha-beta-depleted transplantation in children. There are 14 residues in the CDR3. CDR1 is SGHRS and CDR2 is YFSETQ in the germline V gene. V lost 4 bases, J lost 4 bases, and 8 bases stayed unmatched. Unique molecular identifiers were incorporated during preparation of the TCRbeta library. One entry per CDR3 protein results from TCRdb running MiXCR on the PCR reads. Of a few hundred thousand distinct CDR3 sequences listed, 10% are singletons. The V and J genes are TRBV5-1 and TRBJ2-7, with 7 bases fitting TRBD2. This sample comprised PBMCs from the stem cell graft donor, obtained from the stem cell graft. The sequence was obtained from a human donor who donated a stem cell graft to a child with acute lymphoblastic leukemia. The CDR3 loop is CASSETGGEYEQYF. The CDR3 coding sequence is TGCGCCAGCAGCGAAACGGGAGGAGAGTACGAGCAGTACTTC.